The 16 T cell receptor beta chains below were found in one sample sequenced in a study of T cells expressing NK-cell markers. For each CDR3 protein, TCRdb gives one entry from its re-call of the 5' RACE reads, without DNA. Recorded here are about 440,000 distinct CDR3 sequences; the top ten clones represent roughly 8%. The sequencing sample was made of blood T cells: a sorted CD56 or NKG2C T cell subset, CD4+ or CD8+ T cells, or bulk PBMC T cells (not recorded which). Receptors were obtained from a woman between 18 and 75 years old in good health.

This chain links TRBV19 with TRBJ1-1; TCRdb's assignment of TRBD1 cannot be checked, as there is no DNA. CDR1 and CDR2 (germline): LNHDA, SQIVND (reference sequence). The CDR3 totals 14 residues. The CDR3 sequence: CASKRTGENTEAFF.

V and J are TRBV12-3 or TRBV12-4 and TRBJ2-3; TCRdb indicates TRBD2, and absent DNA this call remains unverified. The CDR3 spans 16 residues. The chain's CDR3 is CASNKPGLRSTDTQYF.

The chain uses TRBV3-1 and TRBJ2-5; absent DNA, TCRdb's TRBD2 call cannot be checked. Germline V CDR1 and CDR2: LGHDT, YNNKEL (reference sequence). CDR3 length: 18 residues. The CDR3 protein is CASSQDRGLAGSQETQYF.

CDR3 protein: CASRSSAYTDTQYF. The chain has TRBV5-5 and TRBJ2-3. CDR1 and CDR2 from the germline V gene are SGHKS and YYEKEE (reference sequence). This CDR3 has 14 amino acids.

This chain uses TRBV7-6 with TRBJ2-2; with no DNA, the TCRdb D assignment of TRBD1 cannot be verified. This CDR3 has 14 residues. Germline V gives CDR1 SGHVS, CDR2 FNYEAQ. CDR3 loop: CASSPTGISGELFF.

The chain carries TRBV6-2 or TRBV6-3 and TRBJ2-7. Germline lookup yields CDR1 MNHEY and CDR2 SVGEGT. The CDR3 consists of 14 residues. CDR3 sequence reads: CASSYLGSHYEQYF.

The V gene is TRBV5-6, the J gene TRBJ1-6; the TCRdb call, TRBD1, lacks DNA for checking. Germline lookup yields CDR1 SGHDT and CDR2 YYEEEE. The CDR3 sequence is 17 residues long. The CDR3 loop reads CASSETGGAGSNSPLHF.

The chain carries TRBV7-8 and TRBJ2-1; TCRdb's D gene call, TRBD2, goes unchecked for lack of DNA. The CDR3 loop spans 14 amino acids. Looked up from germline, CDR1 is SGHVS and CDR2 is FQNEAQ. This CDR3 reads CASSSRARGNEQFF. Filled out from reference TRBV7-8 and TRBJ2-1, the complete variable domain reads GAGVSQSPRYKVAKRGQDVALRCDPISGHVSLFWYQQALGQGPEFLTYFQNEAQLDKSGLPSDRFFAERPEGSVSTLKIQRTQQEDSAVYLCASSSRARGNEQFFGPGTRLTVL.

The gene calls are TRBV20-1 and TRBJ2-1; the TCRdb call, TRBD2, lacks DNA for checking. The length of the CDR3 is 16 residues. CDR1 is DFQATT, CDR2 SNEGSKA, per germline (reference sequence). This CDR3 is CSASPGLAGINNEQFF.

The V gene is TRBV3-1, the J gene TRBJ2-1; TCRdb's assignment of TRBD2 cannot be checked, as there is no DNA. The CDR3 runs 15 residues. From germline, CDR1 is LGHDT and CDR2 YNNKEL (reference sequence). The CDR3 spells CASSEAGGYDNEQFF.

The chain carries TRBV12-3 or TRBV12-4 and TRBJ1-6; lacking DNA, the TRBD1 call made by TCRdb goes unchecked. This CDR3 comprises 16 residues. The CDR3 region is CASSLRAGSYNSPLHF.

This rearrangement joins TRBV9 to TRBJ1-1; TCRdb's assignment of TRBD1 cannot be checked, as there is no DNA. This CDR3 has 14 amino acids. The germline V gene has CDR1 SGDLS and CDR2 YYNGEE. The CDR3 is CASSFRQGGTEAFF.

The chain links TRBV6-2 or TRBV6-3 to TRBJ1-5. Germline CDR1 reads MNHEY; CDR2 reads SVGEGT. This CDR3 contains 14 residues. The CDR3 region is CASSFVADNQPQHF.

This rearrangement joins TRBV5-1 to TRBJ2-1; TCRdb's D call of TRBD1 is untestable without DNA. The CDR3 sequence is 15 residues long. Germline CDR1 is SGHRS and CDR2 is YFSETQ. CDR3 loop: CASSPMTGDYNEQFF.

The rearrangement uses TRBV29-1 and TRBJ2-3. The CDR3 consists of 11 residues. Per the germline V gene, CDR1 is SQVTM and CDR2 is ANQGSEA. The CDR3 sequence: CSGVHEDTQYF.

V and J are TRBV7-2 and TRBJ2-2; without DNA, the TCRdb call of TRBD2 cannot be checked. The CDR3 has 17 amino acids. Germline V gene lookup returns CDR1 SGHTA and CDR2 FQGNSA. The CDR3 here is CASSTVRRTSNTGELFF.